The following is a T cell receptor (beta chain) sequence with its context. Antigen: not known. Profiled with immunoSEQ multiplex PCR; TCRdb holds only in-frame clones, not every one. The sample holds approximately 17,000 clones, 72% seen once. The data were obtained in a study of T cells in narcolepsy. Study details: Healthy controls were enrolled alongside patients with narcolepsy type 1 or type 2. The study, taken as a whole, reports: Autoreactive clonotypes reportedly recurred in blood of same and different patients, not controls. Comparing one patient's CSF and blood CD4+ clonotypes highlighted HCRT- and TRIB2-specific autoreactive clonotypes.

The sequence was collected from a human donor with narcolepsy. Input material: CD45RA- memory CD8+ T cells from PBMCs.

The CDR3 spells CASSLFSGGDEQYF. The CDR3 DNA reads as TGTGCCAGCAGTTTATTTAGCGGGGGGGACGAGCAGTACTTC. The chain combines TRBV27 with TRBJ2-5; 11 positions agree with TRBD2. The J call may be wrong; the DNA end is better matched by TRBJ2-7. CDR3 length: 14 amino acids. The germline V gene encodes CDR1 MNHEY and CDR2 SMNVEV (reference sequence).